The text below deals with one T cell receptor beta chain. Researchers prepared the TCRbeta library using unique molecular identifiers, the study reports. Using its own MiXCR run on the PCR reads, TCRdb lists one record per CDR3 protein. The sample lists more than 550,000 distinct CDR3 sequences, over 9.5% occurring once. The source of the sample is a study of T-cell reconstitution after alpha-beta-depleted transplantation in children. V lost 5 bases and J lost 1; bases outside the gene matches: 7. The CDR3 extends over 14 amino acids. Per germline, CDR1 DFQATT and CDR2 SNEGSKA (reference sequence). This clonotype originated in a human donor who donated a stem cell graft to a child with acute myeloid leukemia. The rearrangement joins TRBV20-1 to TRBJ2-5, with 7 bases matching TRBD1. Sequencing was performed on PBMCs from the stem cell graft donor, taken from the stem cell graft. This CDR3 reads CSAHVGTAQETQYF. The CDR3 DNA reads TGCAGTGCTCACGTCGGGACAGCCCAAGAGACCCAGTACTTC.